These T cell receptor beta chains were read from a single sample in a study of OX40 agonist ivuxolimab in advanced cancers. Some clones are missing from TCRdb's copy, which holds only in-frame ones; the method was immunoSEQ multiplex PCR. The repertoire has roughly 80,000 clones, over 80% of them found once; the top ten carry 1.5% to 2%. The source was CD4+ or CD8+ T cells sorted from blood, collected in a trial of the OX40 agonist ivuxolimab. The origin of the receptors is an adult with an advanced solid tumor such as melanoma, head and neck, liver or kidney cancer. The CDR3 runs from the conserved cysteine through the conserved F or W. D genes are given only for firm matches. Size values are once, few and many counts, or a class for expanded clones, and some rows have none.

d_call j_call v_call clone_size cdr3_nt cdr3_aa
TRBD1 TRBJ2-5 TRBV5-1 NA TGCGCCAGCAGCTGGGGACAGGGTGAGGAGACCCAGTACTTC CASSWGQGEETQYF
TRBD2 TRBJ2-1 TRBV10-3 NA TGTGCCATGGCGGGAGGCTCCTACAATGAGCAGTTCTTC CAMAGGSYNEQFF
NA TRBJ1-1 TRBV19 NA TGTGCCAGTAAGGAGGCGTTCACTGAAGCTTTCTTT CASKEAFTEAFF
NA TRBJ2-1 TRBV19 once TGTGCCAGTAGTATGTGGGGAACCTACAATGAGCAGTTCTTC CASSMWGTYNEQFF
TRBD2 TRBJ2-5 TRBV23-1 NA TGCGCCAGCACATCTAGCGGGGGGAAGGGGGAGACCCAGTACTTC CASTSSGGKGETQYF
NA TRBJ1-1 TRBV28 NA TGTGCCAGCAGACGGGGGAGGCACACTGAAGCTTTCTTT CASRRGRHTEAFF
TRBD1 TRBJ2-7 TRBV15 NA TGTGCCACCAGCTATTGCACTGCCGGACAGGGAAGGTGCGAGCAGTACTTC CATSYCTAGQGRCEQYF
NA TRBJ1-3 TRBV6-1 once TGTGCCAGCAGTGAAATGGGGGGCTCTGGAAACACCATATATTTT CASSEMGGSGNTIYF
TRBD2 TRBJ2-2 TRBV6-6 NA TGTGCCAGCAGGGGGACTAGCGGCACCGGGGAGCTGTTTTTT CASRGTSGTGELFF
NA TRBJ2-1 TRBV11-1 NA TGTGCCAGCAGCACCACCCCCAGGGCAGCCAGCAATGAGCAGTTCTTC CASSTTPRAASNEQFF
NA TRBJ1-3 TRBV30 few TGTGCCTATAGCCTCCGGCGAACGGGAACACCAGAGGTCTTT CAYSLRRTGTPEVF
TRBD1 TRBJ1-4 TRBV19 NA TGTGCCAGTAGTATCTACAGGGGTGATGAAAAACTGTTTTTT CASSIYRGDEKLFF
TRBD1 TRBJ1-1 TRBV10-3 NA TGTGCCATCAGTCCAGACAGGGGTTGGGGTAGGACTGAAGCTTTCTTT CAISPDRGWGRTEAFF
NA TRBJ2-1 TRBV28 NA TGTGCCAGCAGACAACCTAGCCCCTATGAGCAGTTCTTC CASRQPSPYEQFF
NA TRBJ2-1 TRBV7-9 NA TGTGCCAGCAGCTTTCAGGTGAACTTCAATGATGAGCAGTTCTTC CASSFQVNFNDEQFF
NA TRBJ2-1 TRBV11-3 NA TGTGCCAGCAGCTCAATGGTGGGGGGAGAGCAGTTCTTC CASSSMVGGEQFF
TRBD2 TRBJ2-7 TRBV6-5 NA TGTGCCAGCAGGTCGGGAGGGGTCCCATACGAGCAGTACTTC CASRSGGVPYEQYF
NA TRBJ2-5 TRBV25-1 NA TGTGCCAGCAGTGAGTGGAGCCAAGAGACCCAGTACTTC CASSEWSQETQYF
NA TRBJ1-4 TRBV7-2 once TGTGCCAGCAGCTTAGAGTCGACGGATAATGAAAAACTGTTTTTT CASSLESTDNEKLFF
NA TRBJ1-5 TRBV2 NA TGTGCCAGCAAAAGGGAAGGTTATAGCAATCAGCCCCAGCATTTT CASKREGYSNQPQHF
NA TRBJ1-1 TRBV4-3 NA TGCGCCAGCAGCCAATCGACAGCCATGAACACTGAAGCTTTCTTT CASSQSTAMNTEAFF
NA TRBJ2-7 TRBV6-1 NA TGTGCCAGCAGTGGGTCCCCAAACTCCTACGAGCAGTACTTC CASSGSPNSYEQYF
NA TRBJ1-1 TRBV28 NA TGTGCCAGCAGTTTAGTGCAAGCGGGAGTCACTGAAGCTTTCTTT CASSLVQAGVTEAFF
TRBD1 TRBJ1-2 TRBV29-1 NA TGCAGCGCAGGGACAGGGGGCGGCGGCTACACCTTC CSAGTGGGGYTF
NA TRBJ2-3 TRBV5-4 NA TGTGCCAGCAGCCGGTCGGCCGGGACACTCACAGATACGCAGTATTTT CASSRSAGTLTDTQYF
NA TRBJ2-3 TRBV6-4 once TGTGCCAGCAGCAAGGACTCATCAGATACGCAGTATTTT CASSKDSSDTQYF
NA TRBJ2-5 TRBV5-1 NA TGCGCCAGCAGTAGACAGACCTTCACTCAACAAGAGACCCAGTACTTC CASSRQTFTQQETQYF
NA TRBJ2-1 TRBV6-1 few TGTGCCAGCAGTGAATCTAGCCACAATGAGCAGTTCTTC CASSESSHNEQFF
NA TRBJ1-2 TRBV28 once TGTGCCAGCAGTTCAGTAGGGTTGGGTGGCTACACCTTC CASSSVGLGGYTF
NA TRBJ2-1 TRBV27 NA TGTGCCAGCAGTTTTACCCTTACGGGGAATGAGCAGTTCTTC CASSFTLTGNEQFF
NA TRBJ2-6 TRBV4-2 NA TGTGCCAGCAGCAATCAAGGGCGGGTCAGGGCCGACGTCCTGACTTTC CASSNQGRVRADVLTF
NA TRBJ1-1 TRBV5-1 NA TGCGCCAGCAGCTTGGGGGTGGGGATGAACACTGAAGCTTTCTTT CASSLGVGMNTEAFF
NA TRBJ1-5 TRBV4-2 NA TGTGCCAGCAGCCAAAACCAGGACCCAAATCAGCCCCAGCATTTT CASSQNQDPNQPQHF
NA TRBJ1-2 TRBV30 NA TGTGCCTGGAGTGTGGTGGGGACGGCTTCTGGCTACACCTTC CAWSVVGTASGYTF
NA TRBJ2-7 TRBV7-9 once TGTGCCAGCAGCTTAGAGGGGCCGAGCTACTTC CASSLEGPSYF
NA TRBJ2-1 TRBV18 NA TGTGCCAGCTCACCTCCGGGACCACTCATGGTAAATGAGCAGTTCTTC CASSPPGPLMVNEQFF
NA TRBJ2-1 TRBV19 NA TGTGCCAGTAGTACTAGCCCCGGGACCTACAATGAGCAGTTCTTC CASSTSPGTYNEQFF
NA TRBJ1-1 TRBV14 NA TGTGCCAGCAGCCGTATACAGGGAGCTGAAGCTTTCTTT CASSRIQGAEAFF
NA TRBJ1-1 TRBV5-1 NA TGCGCCAGCAGTTACGGAGGGACTGAAGCTTTCTTT CASSYGGTEAFF
NA TRBJ1-2 TRBV12-5 NA TGTGCTAGTGGTCGCGCGGGACACGGCTATGGCTACACCTTC CASGRAGHGYGYTF
NA TRBJ2-2 TRBV6-6 NA TGTGCCAGCAGCTATACCGCGACACCCAACACCGGGGAGCTGTTTTTT CASSYTATPNTGELFF
TRBD2 TRBJ2-3 TRBV7-3 NA TGTGCCAGCAGCATAACCCACGGGGGGGTCGCAGATACGCAGTATTTT CASSITHGGVADTQYF
NA TRBJ1-4 TRBV29-1 NA TGCAGCGTGGCGGACCGAACTAATGAAAAACTGTTTTTT CSVADRTNEKLFF
TRBD1 TRBJ1-2 TRBV7-9 NA TGTGCCAGCAGCCTCGGACAGGGGTTCTATGGCTACACCTTC CASSLGQGFYGYTF
NA TRBJ2-7 TRBV5-5 NA TGTGCCAGCAGCTTGGGAGGGTCAGGCTCCTACGAGCAGTACTTC CASSLGGSGSYEQYF
TRBD1 TRBJ2-1 TRBV14 NA TGTGCCAGCAGCCAAGCGGGACAGGGGATTTGGAATGAGCAGTTCTTC CASSQAGQGIWNEQFF
TRBD1 TRBJ2-1 TRBV2 NA TGTGCCAGCAGTGAAATAGGGACAGGGGCGCCTGAGCAGTTCTTC CASSEIGTGAPEQFF
NA TRBJ2-7 TRBV19 NA TGTGCCAGTAGTATTAAACAATCCTACGAGCAGTACTTC CASSIKQSYEQYF
TRBD2 TRBJ2-3 TRBV7-2 NA TGTGCCAGCAGCTTAGTGGGCGGGGGGGCAGATACGCAGTATTTT CASSLVGGGADTQYF
NA TRBJ1-4 TRBV6-5 NA TGTGCCAGCAGTAATCCCGGGACTAGGGAAAAACTGTTTTTT CASSNPGTREKLFF
NA TRBJ2-7 TRBV9 NA TGTGCCAGCAGCGAGGACTTACGAGCCTACGAGCAGTACTTC CASSEDLRAYEQYF
TRBD2 TRBJ2-5 TRBV7-2 NA TGTGCCAGCAGCTTAACTCCGAGCGGGGGATTAGAGACCCAGTACTTC CASSLTPSGGLETQYF
TRBD2 TRBJ2-3 TRBV25-1 NA TGTGCCAGCAGCCGGCTAGCGGGGATCACAGATACGCAGTATTTT CASSRLAGITDTQYF
TRBD2 TRBJ2-5 TRBV11-3 NA TGTGCCAGCAGCTTAGATCACGGGGGGATCCAGTACTTC CASSLDHGGIQYF